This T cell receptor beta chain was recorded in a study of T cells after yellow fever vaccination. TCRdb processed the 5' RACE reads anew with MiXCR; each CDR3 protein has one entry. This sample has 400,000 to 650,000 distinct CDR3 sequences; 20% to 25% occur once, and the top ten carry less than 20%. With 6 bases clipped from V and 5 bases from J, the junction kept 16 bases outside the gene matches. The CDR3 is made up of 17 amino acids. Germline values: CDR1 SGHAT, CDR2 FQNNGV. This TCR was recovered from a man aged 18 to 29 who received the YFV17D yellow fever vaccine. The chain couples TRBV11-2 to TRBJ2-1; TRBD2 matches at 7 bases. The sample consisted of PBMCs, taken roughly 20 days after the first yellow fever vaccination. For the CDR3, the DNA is TGTGCCAGCAGGTCGGGGCGGGGGTCGTCAAACAACAATGAGCAGTTCTTC. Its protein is CASRSGRGSSNNNEQFF.